This T cell receptor (beta chain) was found in a study of T cells in Graves' hyperthyroidism and ophthalmopathy. Study summary: The initial diagnosis was the point when peripheral blood was collected, ahead of any treatment.

Amplification of TCR beta CDR3 regions used RNA as the template. HTBI primers were used for first-round RT-PCR of the TCR CDR3. TCRdb analysed the multiplex PCR reads with MiXCR anew, one entry per CDR3 protein. In the table there are about 380,000 distinct CDR3 sequences, about 13% of which are singletons. This clonotype has just a few counts. Its antigen is as yet unknown. This clone may be a read error of a much larger clone one base away. Hyperthyroidism, newly diagnosed and lasting under 2 months, affected patients aged 18 to 65. The sample, blood from the first hyperthyroidism diagnosis, precedes any ophthalmopathy symptoms. Study-wide results and limits: Ophthalmopathy was separated from stable hyperthyroidism by a 13 V-J model.

The CDR3 is made up of 13 amino acids. Germline V CDR1 and CDR2: SQVTM, ANQGSEA. This chain uses TRBV29-1 with TRBJ1-1, with TRBD1 as a possible D gene (6 bases). The source is a man aged 30-40 years with Graves' hyperthyroidism that later progressed to Graves' ophthalmopathy. The sample taken for sequencing was blood. The CDR3 sequence is CTTGTRGDTEAFF. The CDR3 DNA follows: TGCACCACGGGGACAAGGGGGGACACTGAAGCTTTCTTT.